This TCR beta chain was obtained from a study of CD8 T cells in ankylosing spondylitis. Regarding the study as a whole: Disease-linked clones were reportedly significantly enriched in matched ankylosing spondylitis synovial fluid. A TCR beta motif of about 8 highly homologous variants seemed to mark ankylosing spondylitis blood. In peripheral blood, disease-linked CD8+ clones occurred at relatively low frequencies.

A quantitative 5'-RACE method, one with molecular barcodes, was used to make TCR beta libraries. In TCRdb, the 5' RACE reads were re-called with MiXCR into one record per CDR3 protein. This repertoire shows around 140,000 distinct CDR3 sequences, more than 9.5% found once; its top ten account for less than 5%. There are 14 residues in the CDR3. Trimming took 2 bases from V and 10 from J, leaving 15 bases between them. This clonotype was seen repeatedly, ten times or more. Its specificity is unknown. The chain carries TRBV12-3 or TRBV12-4 and TRBJ1-5; D is possibly TRBD1 (5 bases). The sequence derives from a female donor with ankylosing spondylitis or in good health (not recorded which). Sequences were obtained from blood, either unsorted or a sorted T cell fraction (not recorded which). CDR3 coding DNA: TGTGCCAGCAGTTTACGGGGCGAACCGAATCCCCAGCATTTT. Amino acid sequence: CASSLRGEPNPQHF.